This entry features one TCR beta chain sequence. As yet, its antigen is unknown. Sequencing was performed with immunoSEQ multiplex PCR; in TCRdb, only in-frame clones are kept and a portion is missing. The sample consists of a few hundred thousand clones, about nine tenths of them appearing once. The CDR3 is 15 amino acids. V gave up 2 bases and J gave up 0 bases, with 8 bases separating them. Germline V gives CDR1 MNHEY, CDR2 SVGAGI. These data belong to a study of cytomegalovirus exposure and HLA in healthy donors. The study's findings and limits: In the approximately 130 validation repertoires, a later analysis found that first-cohort TCR clusters tended to co-occur. It was 164 TCR beta chains that were listed as cytomegalovirus-associated.

The sample was PBMCs. This TCR was sampled from a woman between 18 and 29 years old in good health and CMV-seronegative. This rearrangement joins TRBV6-5 to TRBJ1-3; weak D call: TRBD1 (5 bases). DNA of the CDR3: TGTGCCAGCAGTTACAGCAGGGACTCTGGAAACACCATATATTTT. Its protein is CASSYSRDSGNTIYF.